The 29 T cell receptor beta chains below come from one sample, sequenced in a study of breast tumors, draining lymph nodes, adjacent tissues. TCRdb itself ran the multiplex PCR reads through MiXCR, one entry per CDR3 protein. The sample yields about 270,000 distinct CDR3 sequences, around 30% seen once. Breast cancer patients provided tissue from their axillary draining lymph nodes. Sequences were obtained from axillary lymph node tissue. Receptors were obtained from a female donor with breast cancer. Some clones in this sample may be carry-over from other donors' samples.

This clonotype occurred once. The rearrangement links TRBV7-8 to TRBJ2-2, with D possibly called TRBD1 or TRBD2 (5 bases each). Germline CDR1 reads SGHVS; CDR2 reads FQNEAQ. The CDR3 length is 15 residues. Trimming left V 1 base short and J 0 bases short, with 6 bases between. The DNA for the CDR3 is TGTGCCAGCAGCTTAGTGGGGGCGAACACCGGGGAGCTGTTTTTT. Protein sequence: CASSLVGANTGELFF. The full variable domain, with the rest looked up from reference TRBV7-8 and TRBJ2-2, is GAGVSQSPRYKVAKRGQDVALRCDPISGHVSLFWYQQALGQGPEFLTYFQNEAQLDKSGLPSDRFFAERPEGSVSTLKIQRTQQEDSAVYLCASSLVGANTGELFFGEGSRLTVL.

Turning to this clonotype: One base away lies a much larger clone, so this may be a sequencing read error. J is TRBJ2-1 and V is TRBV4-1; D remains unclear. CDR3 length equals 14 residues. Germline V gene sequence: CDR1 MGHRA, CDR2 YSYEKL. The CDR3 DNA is TGCGCCGGCAGCCACCCTACCCGGAACAATGAGCAGTTCTTC. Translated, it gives CAGSHPTRNNEQFF.

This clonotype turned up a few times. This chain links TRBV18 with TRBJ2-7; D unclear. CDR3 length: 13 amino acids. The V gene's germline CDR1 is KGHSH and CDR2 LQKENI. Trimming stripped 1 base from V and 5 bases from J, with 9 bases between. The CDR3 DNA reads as TGTGCCAGCTCACCACTCCCACCGGACGAGCAGTACTTC. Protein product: CASSPLPPDEQYF.

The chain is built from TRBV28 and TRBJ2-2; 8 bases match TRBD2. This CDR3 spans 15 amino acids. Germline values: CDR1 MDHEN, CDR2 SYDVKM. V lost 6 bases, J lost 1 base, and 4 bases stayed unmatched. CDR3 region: CASRYSGKNTGELFF. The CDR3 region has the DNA TGTGCCAGCAGATATAGCGGGAAGAACACCGGGGAGCTGTTTTTT.

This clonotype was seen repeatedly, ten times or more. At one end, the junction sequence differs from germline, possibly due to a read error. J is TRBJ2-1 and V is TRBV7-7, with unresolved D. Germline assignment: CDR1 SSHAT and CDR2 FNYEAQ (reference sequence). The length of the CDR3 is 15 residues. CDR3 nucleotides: TGTGCTAGCAGCTTAGGCACTACCAGTGCCAATGAGCAGTTCTTC. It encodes CASSLGTTSANEQFF.

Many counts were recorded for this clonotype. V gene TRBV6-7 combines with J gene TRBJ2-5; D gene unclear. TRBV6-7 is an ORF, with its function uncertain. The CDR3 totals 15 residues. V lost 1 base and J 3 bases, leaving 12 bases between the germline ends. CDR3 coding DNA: TGTGCCAGCAGTTACTTGTTAAAGGGCGAAGAGACCCAGTACTTC. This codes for CASSYLLKGEETQYF.

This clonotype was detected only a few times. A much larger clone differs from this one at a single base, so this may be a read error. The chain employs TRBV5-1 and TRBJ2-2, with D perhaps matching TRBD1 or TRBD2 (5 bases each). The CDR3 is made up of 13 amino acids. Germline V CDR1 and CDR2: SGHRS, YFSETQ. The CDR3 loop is CASSPRYTGDLFF. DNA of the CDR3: TGCGCCAGCAGCCCTCGTTACACCGGGGACCTGTTTTTT.

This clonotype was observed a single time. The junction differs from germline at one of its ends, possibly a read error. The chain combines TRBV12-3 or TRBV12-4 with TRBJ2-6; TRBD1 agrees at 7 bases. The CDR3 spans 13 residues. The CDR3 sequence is CASSSKGASVLTF. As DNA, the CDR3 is TGTGCCAGCAGTTCTAAGGGGGCCAGCGTCCTGACTTTC.

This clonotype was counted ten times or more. The CDR3 reads CSASESWGTDTQYF. The CDR3, as DNA: TGCAGTGCTAGTGAGAGTTGGGGCACAGATACGCAGTATTTT. This sequence joins TRBV20-1 and TRBJ2-3; D gene uncertain. Trimming cost V 3 bases and J 1 base, with 11 bases left between them. The CDR3 sequence is 14 residues long. Germline CDR1 DFQATT, CDR2 SNEGSKA (reference sequence).

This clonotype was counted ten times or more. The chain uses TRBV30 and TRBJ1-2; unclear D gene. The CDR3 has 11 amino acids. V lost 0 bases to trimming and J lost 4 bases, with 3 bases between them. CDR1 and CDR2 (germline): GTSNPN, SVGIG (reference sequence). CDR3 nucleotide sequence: TGTGCCTGGAGTGTCACCTATGGCTACACCTTC. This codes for CAWSVTYGYTF. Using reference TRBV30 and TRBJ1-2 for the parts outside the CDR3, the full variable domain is SQTIHQWPATLVQPVGSPLSLECTVEGTSNPNLYWYRQAAGRGLQLLFYSVGIGQISSEVPQNLSASRPQDRQFILSSKKLLLSDSGFYLCAWSVTYGYTFGSGTRLTVV.

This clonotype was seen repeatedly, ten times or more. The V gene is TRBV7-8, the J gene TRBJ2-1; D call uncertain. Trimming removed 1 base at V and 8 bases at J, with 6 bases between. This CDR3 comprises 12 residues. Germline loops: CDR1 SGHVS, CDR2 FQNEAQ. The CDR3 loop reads CASSLGVDEQFF. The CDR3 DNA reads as TGTGCCAGCAGCTTAGGGGTTGATGAGCAGTTCTTC.

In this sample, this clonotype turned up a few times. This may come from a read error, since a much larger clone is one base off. CDR3 loop: CSALPLKGGPEETQYF. In DNA, the CDR3 is TGCAGTGCTCTACCCTTAAAGGGGGGGCCCGAAGAGACCCAGTACTTC. The chain has TRBV20-1 and TRBJ2-5, with D possibly matching TRBD2 (7 bases). Germline CDR1 reads DFQATT; CDR2 reads SNEGSKA (reference sequence). The CDR3 extends over 16 amino acids. V lost 5 bases to trimming and J lost 3 bases, with 22 bases between them.

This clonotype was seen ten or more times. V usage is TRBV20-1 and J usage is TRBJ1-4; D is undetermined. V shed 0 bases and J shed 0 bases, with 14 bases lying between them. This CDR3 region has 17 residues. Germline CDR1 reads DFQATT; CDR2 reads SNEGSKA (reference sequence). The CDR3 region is CSARDNGRVATNEKLFF. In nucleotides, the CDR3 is TGCAGTGCTAGAGATAATGGGAGGGTAGCAACTAATGAAAAACTGTTTTTT.

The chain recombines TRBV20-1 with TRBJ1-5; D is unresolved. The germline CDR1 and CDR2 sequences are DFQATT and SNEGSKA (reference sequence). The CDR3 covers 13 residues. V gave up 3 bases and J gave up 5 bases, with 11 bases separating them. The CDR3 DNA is TGCAGTGCTAGTACTAGCGGGTATCAGCCCCAGCATTTT. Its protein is CSASTSGYQPQHF.

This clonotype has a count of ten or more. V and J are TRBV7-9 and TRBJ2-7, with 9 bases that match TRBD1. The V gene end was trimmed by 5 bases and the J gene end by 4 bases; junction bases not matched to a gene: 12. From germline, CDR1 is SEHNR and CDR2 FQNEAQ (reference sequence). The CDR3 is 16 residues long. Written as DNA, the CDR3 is TGTGCCAGCAGCCCGGGGACAGGGATTGGTGCGTACGAGCAGTACTTC. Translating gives CASSPGTGIGAYEQYF.

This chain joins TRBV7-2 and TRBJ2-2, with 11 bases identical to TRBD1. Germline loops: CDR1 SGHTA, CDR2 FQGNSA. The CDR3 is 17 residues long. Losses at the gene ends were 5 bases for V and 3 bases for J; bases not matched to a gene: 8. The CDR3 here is CASSPTPGQGDTGELFF. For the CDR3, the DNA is TGTGCCAGCAGCCCTACACCGGGACAGGGGGACACCGGGGAGCTGTTTTTT.

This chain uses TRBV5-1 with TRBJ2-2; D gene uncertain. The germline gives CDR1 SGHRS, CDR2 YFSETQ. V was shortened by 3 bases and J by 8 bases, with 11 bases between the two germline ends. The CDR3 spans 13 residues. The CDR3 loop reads CASSSPEGGELFF. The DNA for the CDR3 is TGCGCCAGCAGCTCCCCCGAAGGAGGGGAGCTGTTTTTT.

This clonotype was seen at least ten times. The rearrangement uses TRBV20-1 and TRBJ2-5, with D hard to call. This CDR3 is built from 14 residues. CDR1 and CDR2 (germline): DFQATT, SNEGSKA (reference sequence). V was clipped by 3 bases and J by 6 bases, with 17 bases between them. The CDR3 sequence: CSARTAQPPKTQYF. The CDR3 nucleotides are TGCAGTGCTAGGACGGCCCAGCCCCCGAAGACCCAGTACTTC.

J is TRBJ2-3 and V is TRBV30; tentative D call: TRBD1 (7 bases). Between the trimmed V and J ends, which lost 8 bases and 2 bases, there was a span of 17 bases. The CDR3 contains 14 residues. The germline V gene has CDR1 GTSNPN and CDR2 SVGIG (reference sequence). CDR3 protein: CAPPTEGATDTQYF. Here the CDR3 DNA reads TGTGCCCCACCAACGGAGGGGGCCACAGATACGCAGTATTTT.

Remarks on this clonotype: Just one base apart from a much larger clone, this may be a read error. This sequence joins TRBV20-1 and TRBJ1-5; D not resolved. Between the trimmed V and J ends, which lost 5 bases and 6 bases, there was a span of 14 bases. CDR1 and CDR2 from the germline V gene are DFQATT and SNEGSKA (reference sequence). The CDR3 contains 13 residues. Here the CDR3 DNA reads TGCAGTGCTGGAGTTCCGGGAAGTCAGCCCCAGCATTTT. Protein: CSAGVPGSQPQHF.

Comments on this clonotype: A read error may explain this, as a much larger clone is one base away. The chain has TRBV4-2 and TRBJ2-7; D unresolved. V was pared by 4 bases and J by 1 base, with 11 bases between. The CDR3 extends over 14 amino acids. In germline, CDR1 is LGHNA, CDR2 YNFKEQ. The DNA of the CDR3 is TGTGCCAGCAGCCCCTTAACTCCTTCCTACGAGCAGTACTTC. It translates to CASSPLTPSYEQYF.

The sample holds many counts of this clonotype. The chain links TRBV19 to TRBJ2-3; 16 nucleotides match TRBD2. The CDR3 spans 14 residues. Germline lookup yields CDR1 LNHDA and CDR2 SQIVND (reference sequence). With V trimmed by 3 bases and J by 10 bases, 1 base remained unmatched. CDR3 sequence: CASSMGLAGGPQYF. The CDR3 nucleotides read TGTGCCAGTAGTATGGGACTAGCGGGAGGGCCGCAGTATTTT.

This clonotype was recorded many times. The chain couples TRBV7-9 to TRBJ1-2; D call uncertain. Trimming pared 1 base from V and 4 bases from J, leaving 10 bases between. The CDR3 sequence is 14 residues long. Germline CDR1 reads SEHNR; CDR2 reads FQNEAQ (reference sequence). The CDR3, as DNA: TGTGCCAGCAGCTTAGGGGGTACCCTCTATGGCTACACCTTC. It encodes CASSLGGTLYGYTF. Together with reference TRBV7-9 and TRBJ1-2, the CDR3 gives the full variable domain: DTGVSQNPRHKITKRGQNVTFRCDPISEHNRLYWYRQTLGQGPEFLTYFQNEAQLEKSRLLSDRFSAERPKGSFSTLEIQRTEQGDSAMYLCASSLGGTLYGYTFGSGTRLTVV.

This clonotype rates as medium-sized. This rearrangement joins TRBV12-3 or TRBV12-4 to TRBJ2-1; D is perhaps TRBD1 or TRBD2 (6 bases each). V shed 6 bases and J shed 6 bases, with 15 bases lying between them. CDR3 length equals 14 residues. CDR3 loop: CASSFWRGANEQFF. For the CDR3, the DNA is TGTGCCAGCAGCTTCTGGAGGGGGGCCAATGAGCAGTTCTTC.

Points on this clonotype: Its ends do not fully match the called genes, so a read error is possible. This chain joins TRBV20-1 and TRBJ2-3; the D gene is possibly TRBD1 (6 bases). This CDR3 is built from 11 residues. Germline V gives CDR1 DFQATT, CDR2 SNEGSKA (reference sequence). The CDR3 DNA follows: TGCAGTGCTGGGGGACAAAATACGCAGTCTTTT. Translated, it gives CSAGGQNTQSF.

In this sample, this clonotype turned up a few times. The chain's CDR3 is CASSPVALSSDTQYF. The CDR3 region has the DNA TGTGCCAGCTCACCCGTGGCACTTTCCTCAGATACGCAGTATTTT. The chain links TRBV18 to TRBJ2-3; unclear D gene. The V end lost 3 bases, the J end lost 4 bases, and 14 bases lay between the germline ends. In germline, CDR1 is KGHSH, CDR2 LQKENI. This CDR3 is 15 amino acids long.

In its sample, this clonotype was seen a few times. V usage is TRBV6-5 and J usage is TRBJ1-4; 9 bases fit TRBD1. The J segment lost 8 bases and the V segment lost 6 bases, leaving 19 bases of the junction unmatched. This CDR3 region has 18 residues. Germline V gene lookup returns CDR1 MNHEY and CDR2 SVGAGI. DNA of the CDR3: TGTGCCAGCAGATCCTTAAAGAGGACAGGGGAGTGGTGGGAAAAACTGTTTTTT. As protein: CASRSLKRTGEWWEKLFF.

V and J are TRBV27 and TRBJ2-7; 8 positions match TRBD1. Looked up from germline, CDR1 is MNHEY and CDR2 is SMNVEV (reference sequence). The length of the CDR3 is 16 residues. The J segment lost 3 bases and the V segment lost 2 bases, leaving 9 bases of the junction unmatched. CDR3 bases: TGTGCCAGCAGTTTACAGGGGGCCCGCCTCGGCTACGAGCAGTACTTC. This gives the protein CASSLQGARLGYEQYF.

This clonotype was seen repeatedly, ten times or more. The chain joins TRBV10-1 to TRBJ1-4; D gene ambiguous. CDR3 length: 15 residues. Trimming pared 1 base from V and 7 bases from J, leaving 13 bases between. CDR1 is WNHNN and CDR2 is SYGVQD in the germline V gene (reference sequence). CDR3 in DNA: TGCGCCAGCAGTGAGTTCATGGGCGAGGGTGAAAAACTGTTTTTT. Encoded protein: CASSEFMGEGEKLFF.